A single sample is the source of the 32 T cell receptor beta chains below, sequenced in a study of identical twins. TCRdb passed the 5' RACE reads through MiXCR, listing each CDR3 protein once. This sample has some 660,000 distinct CDR3 sequences, with around 8.6% found just once. These same records also appear under a second study, on yellow fever vaccine responses in identical twins.

Material for sequencing was PBMCs. The source is a woman aged 18-29 years in good health.

Only a few counts were recorded for this clonotype. The chain employs TRBV29-1 and TRBJ1-4; the match to TRBD1 covers 8 bases. With V trimmed by 5 bases and J by 6 bases, 8 bases remained unmatched. The CDR3 loop spans 14 amino acids. Per the germline V gene, CDR1 is SQVTM and CDR2 is ANQGSEA. The CDR3 protein is CSVMVPGGDEKLFF. The CDR3 region has the DNA TGCAGCGTTATGGTTCCAGGGGGCGATGAAAAACTGTTTTTT.

This clonotype was recorded a few times. The V call is TRBV28, the J call TRBJ2-7, with D tentatively TRBD1 (6 bases). CDR1 MDHEN and CDR2 SYDVKM come from the germline V gene. The ends were cut back, 3 bases at V and 6 bases at J, with 15 bases in the middle. The CDR3 runs 14 residues. This CDR3 reads CASSLVQGSSEQYF. The CDR3 nucleotides read TGTGCCAGCAGTTTGGTTCAGGGGAGTAGCGAGCAGTACTTC.

This clonotype was seen a few times. The rearrangement joins TRBV11-2 to TRBJ2-1; 8 bases match TRBD2. V dropped 7 bases and J dropped 5; count of bases not matched to a gene: 10. In germline, CDR1 is SGHAT, CDR2 FQNNGV. This CDR3 is built from 15 residues. CDR3 bases: TGTGCCAGCACTAAAGGGGCGGGGGGAAACAATGAGCAGTTCTTC. Its translation is CASTKGAGGNNEQFF.

This clonotype was observed at least ten times. The V call is TRBV7-9, the J call TRBJ1-6; 8 bases are shared with TRBD1. V was pared by 5 bases and J by 7 bases, with 7 bases of the junction left unmatched. The germline V gene encodes CDR1 SEHNR and CDR2 FQNEAQ (reference sequence). This CDR3 comprises 15 residues. CDR3 DNA: TGTGCCAGCAGCCGAACGACAGGGGAAAATTCACCCCTCCACTTT. It translates to CASSRTTGENSPLHF. The full variable domain, with the rest looked up from reference TRBV7-9 and TRBJ1-6, is DTGVSQNPRHKITKRGQNVTFRCDPISEHNRLYWYRQTLGQGPEFLTYFQNEAQLEKSRLLSDRFSAERPKGSFSTLEIQRTEQGDSAMYLCASSRTTGENSPLHFGNGTRLTVT.

This chain connects TRBV20-1 to TRBJ2-1; D remains ambiguous. The V gene lost 0 bases and the J gene lost 0 bases, with 3 bases spanning the gap. Germline V gene data show CDR1 as DFQATT and CDR2 as SNEGSKA (reference sequence). CDR3 size: 13 residues. The CDR3 DNA is TGCAGTGCTAGAGATACCTCCTACAATGAGCAGTTCTTC. This encodes CSARDTSYNEQFF.

V is TRBV20-1 and J is TRBJ2-7, with no clear D. The V and J ends lost 0 bases and 4 bases respectively, with 16 bases between them. CDR1 and CDR2 from the germline V gene are DFQATT and SNEGSKA (reference sequence). The CDR3 is made up of 15 amino acids. The CDR3 loop reads CSARDSSQSSYEQYF. The CDR3 bases are TGCAGTGCTAGAGACTCGTCCCAATCCTCTTACGAGCAGTACTTC.

Remarks on this clonotype: The junction differs from germline at one of its ends, possibly a read error. The chain links TRBV7-7 to TRBJ2-3; D gene ambiguous. The CDR3 loop spans 13 amino acids. The germline V gene has CDR1 SSHAT and CDR2 FNYEAQ (reference sequence). CDR3: CASSFLDTDTQYF. Written as DNA, the CDR3 is TGTGCTAGCAGCTTCCTAGACACAGATACGCAGTATTTT.

The chain is built from TRBV7-2 and TRBJ2-3; D is uncertain. CDR3 length: 13 amino acids. The germline V gene encodes CDR1 SGHTA and CDR2 FQGNSA. The V and J ends lost 0 bases and 2 bases respectively, with 3 bases between them. CDR3 in DNA: TGTGCCAGCAGCTTAGCCATCACAGATACGCAGTATTTT. Translated: CASSLAITDTQYF.

This clonotype was seen ten or more times. This chain joins TRBV5-1 and TRBJ2-1, with D tentatively TRBD1 or TRBD2 (5 bases each). CDR1 is SGHRS, CDR2 YFSETQ, per germline. The CDR3 has 14 residues. V lost 0 bases to trimming and J lost 7 bases, with 11 bases between them. CDR3 nucleotides: TGCGCCAGCAGCTTGGGGGGGAAGTGGAATGAGCAGTTCTTC. Translation gives CASSLGGKWNEQFF.

Only a few counts were recorded for this clonotype. The J gene is TRBJ2-5, the V gene TRBV7-9; 7 positions match TRBD1. Trimming took 3 bases from V and 5 from J; bases not matched to a gene: 6. The germline V gene encodes CDR1 SEHNR and CDR2 FQNEAQ (reference sequence). The CDR3 extends over 14 amino acids. The chain's CDR3 is CASSFQGDRETQYF. The CDR3 DNA is TGTGCCAGCAGCTTCCAGGGGGATAGGGAGACCCAGTACTTC.

In this sample, this clonotype turned up many times. The chain is built from TRBV12-3 or TRBV12-4 and TRBJ2-7, with unresolved D. This CDR3 has 14 amino acids. With 5 bases removed from V and 3 bases from J, the gap between germline ends came to 14 bases. CDR3 sequence: CASSPNGDYYEQYF. The CDR3 region has the DNA TGTGCCAGCAGTCCGAATGGGGATTACTACGAGCAGTACTTC.

This clonotype was counted only a few times. V gene TRBV20-1 combines with J gene TRBJ1-5; TRBD1 is a possible D gene (5 bases). CDR3 size: 12 residues. The V and J ends lost 4 bases and 3 bases respectively, with 7 bases between them. CDR1 and CDR2 (germline): DFQATT, SNEGSKA (reference sequence). The CDR3 loop is CSATRANQPQHF. Written as DNA, the CDR3 is TGCAGTGCTACCAGGGCCAATCAGCCCCAGCATTTT.

This clonotype was counted many times. This sequence joins TRBV21-1 and TRBJ1-6; no DNA check was done on the table's D call, TRBD1. TRBV21-1 is noted as a pseudogene. CDR3 length: 15 residues. DNA for the CDR3: TGTGCCAGCAGCTTCCGGACAGGGGGCTTTTACCCCCTCCACTTT. Translating it yields CASSFRTGGFYPLHF.

The chain employs TRBV6-1 and TRBJ2-5, with 13 bases that match TRBD2. This CDR3 contains 15 residues. Trimming took 5 bases from V and 7 from J; bases not matched to a gene: 7. CDR1 is MNHNS and CDR2 is SASEGT in the germline V gene. The CDR3 sequence: CASSPTSGGAGTQYF. CDR3 DNA sequence: TGTGCCAGCAGTCCAACTAGCGGGGGGGCCGGGACCCAGTACTTC.

This sequence joins TRBV4-2 and TRBJ2-1, with 10 bases lining up with TRBD2. CDR3 length: 15 amino acids. Germline lookup yields CDR1 LGHNA and CDR2 YNFKEQ. V shed 0 bases, J shed 9 bases, and the junction held 5 bases outside the gene matches. This CDR3 reads CASSQDTGLAIEQFF. DNA for the CDR3: TGTGCCAGCAGCCAAGATACGGGACTAGCGATTGAGCAGTTCTTC.

The chain recombines TRBV11-2 with TRBJ1-6, with a tentative D call TRBD1 (5 bases). Germline V gives CDR1 SGHAT, CDR2 FQNNGV. Trimming took off 3 bases at V and 9 bases at J, with 12 bases between the two ends. The CDR3 has 14 amino acids. Here the CDR3 reads CASSLQGASSPLHF. Written as DNA, the CDR3 is TGTGCCAGCAGCTTGCAAGGGGCGTCTTCACCCCTCCACTTT.

This clonotype was seen many times. J is TRBJ2-3 and V is TRBV29-1, with 9 positions matching TRBD2. Germline loops: CDR1 SQVTM, CDR2 ANQGSEA. The CDR3 extends over 15 amino acids. V lost 4 bases to trimming and J lost 3 bases; unmatched junction nucleotides: 8. In DNA form, the CDR3 reads TGCAGCGTTGCCTTTAGCGGGGGACAAACAGATACGCAGTATTTT. Protein sequence: CSVAFSGGQTDTQYF.

Only a few counts were recorded for this clonotype. The chain uses TRBV19 and TRBJ2-2; D is possibly TRBD2 (6 bases). V was cut by 7 bases and J by 9 bases, with 15 bases left in between. The germline V gene encodes CDR1 LNHDA and CDR2 SQIVND (reference sequence). The CDR3 totals 13 residues. DNA for the CDR3: TGTGCCAGTAAGCCTAGCGTCCAACGGGAGCTGTTTTTT. Residues: CASKPSVQRELFF.

The chain recombines TRBV6-2 or TRBV6-3 with TRBJ2-7; D remains ambiguous. The V end was cut by 9 bases, the J end by 4 bases, with 7 bases between. Germline lookup yields CDR1 MNHEY and CDR2 SVGEGT. This CDR3 spans 10 amino acids. The CDR3 protein is CARVWYEQYF. CDR3 bases: TGTGCCAGAGTTTGGTACGAGCAGTACTTC.

There are many counts of this clonotype. The chain carries TRBV6-2 or TRBV6-3 and TRBJ2-7, with 10 bases fitting TRBD2. V gave up 0 bases and J gave up 6 bases; unmatched junction bases: 2. This CDR3 has 14 residues. CDR1 and CDR2 from the germline V gene are MNHEY and SVGEGT. The CDR3 DNA is TGTGCCAGCAGTTACTCCGGGACTAGCGCCGAGCAGTACTTC. It yields the protein CASSYSGTSAEQYF.

The chain links TRBV15 to TRBJ2-2; 9 bases fit TRBD2. Germline CDR1 reads LNHNV; CDR2 reads YYDKDF (reference sequence). With 3 bases clipped from V and 0 bases from J, the junction kept 5 bases outside the gene matches. This CDR3 has 17 amino acids. CDR3 amino acids: CATSSLAGASNTGELFF. In nucleotides, the CDR3 is TGTGCCACCAGCAGCTTAGCGGGGGCCTCGAACACCGGGGAGCTGTTTTTT.

Ten or more counts support this clonotype. The chain employs TRBV29-1 and TRBJ2-5, with D hard to call. This CDR3 is built from 12 residues. The germline gives CDR1 SQVTM, CDR2 ANQGSEA. Between the trimmed V and J ends, which lost 3 bases and 2 bases, there was a span of 7 bases. CDR3 sequence: CSVDWPQETQYF. DNA for the CDR3: TGCAGCGTTGATTGGCCACAAGAGACCCAGTACTTC.

This clonotype was counted many times. The CDR3, as DNA: TGTGCCAGCAGTTTATCCCCGAGCGCCGAGGCGACAGATACGCAGTATTTT. Translating it yields CASSLSPSAEATDTQYF. V usage is TRBV28 and J usage is TRBJ2-3; D call uncertain. The germline gives CDR1 MDHEN, CDR2 SYDVKM. The CDR3 has 17 residues. Between the trimmed V and J ends, which lost 1 base and 3 bases, there was a span of 17 bases.

The rearrangement uses TRBV7-9 and TRBJ2-5, with no clear D. Germline V gene lookup returns CDR1 SEHNR and CDR2 FQNEAQ (reference sequence). CDR3 length: 13 amino acids. Between the trimmed V and J ends, which lost 5 bases and 5 bases, there was a span of 12 bases. The CDR3 nucleotides are TGTGCCAGCAGCCCTATGAAACAGGAGACCCAGTACTTC. Translated, it gives CASSPMKQETQYF.

A few counts support this clonotype. The chain has TRBV6-1 and TRBJ2-1; D perhaps matches TRBD1 (5 bases). The CDR3 runs 16 residues. Germline loops: CDR1 MNHNS, CDR2 SASEGT. V gave up 2 bases and J gave up 4 bases, with 15 bases separating them. CDR3: CASSEIRAPRYNEQFF. CDR3 nucleotide sequence: TGTGCCAGCAGTGAAATCAGGGCCCCAAGGTACAATGAGCAGTTCTTC.

This clonotype came up a few times. This chain connects TRBV7-2 to TRBJ2-5; 7 bases line up with TRBD1. CDR3 length: 15 residues. J lost 4 bases, V lost 0 bases, and 5 bases had no gene match. CDR1 SGHTA and CDR2 FQGNSA come from the germline V gene. The CDR3 reads CASSLAGQSRETQYF. The CDR3 nucleotides are TGTGCCAGCAGCTTAGCGGGACAGTCTCGAGAGACCCAGTACTTC.

The chain employs TRBV9 and TRBJ1-2; no clear D gene. Per the germline V gene, CDR1 is SGDLS and CDR2 is YYNGEE. Trimming took 4 bases from V and 5 from J, leaving 12 bases between them. CDR3 size: 13 residues. The CDR3 sequence is CASSTDGPYGYTF. DNA of the CDR3: TGTGCCAGCAGCACAGACGGACCATATGGCTACACCTTC.

Only a few counts were recorded for this clonotype. The genes are TRBV29-1 and TRBJ2-7; D might be TRBD1 (6 bases). The CDR3 length is 14 residues. The V and J ends lost 4 bases and 2 bases respectively, with 15 bases between them. Germline CDR1 reads SQVTM; CDR2 reads ANQGSEA. DNA for the CDR3: TGCAGCGTTGTTTCTGGCAGGGGAACCTACGAGCAGTACTTC. Translated, it gives CSVVSGRGTYEQYF.

This clonotype showed up just a few times. The chain recombines TRBV7-2 with TRBJ2-3, with D maybe TRBD2 (6 bases). V lost 1 base and J lost 10, with 9 bases in between. Germline CDR1 is SGHTA and CDR2 is FQGNSA. The CDR3 contains 12 residues. The DNA of the CDR3 is TGTGCCAGCAGCTTAGATGCGGGACCGCAGTATTTT. This gives the protein CASSLDAGPQYF. Supplemented by reference TRBV7-2 and TRBJ2-3, the full variable domain reads GAGVSQSPSNKVTEKGKDVELRCDPISGHTALYWYRQSLGQGLEFLIYFQGNSAPDKSGLPSDRFSAERTGGSVSTLTIQRTQQEDSAVYLCASSLDAGPQYFGPGTRLTVL.

The table lists this clonotype with a few counts. The J gene is TRBJ2-1, the V gene TRBV9; 10 nucleotides match TRBD2. V lost 4 bases and J lost 7; bases outside the gene matches: 2. The CDR3 runs to 13 residues. Germline loops: CDR1 SGDLS, CDR2 YYNGEE. Here the CDR3 reads CASSLAGVNEQFF. The CDR3 DNA sequence: TGTGCCAGCAGCCTAGCGGGGGTGAATGAGCAGTTCTTC.

This clonotype was counted at least ten times. The rearrangement joins TRBV5-1 to TRBJ2-5; either TRBD1 or TRBD2 may supply D (5 bases each). Trimming removed 1 base from V and 2 bases from J, with 21 bases in between. This CDR3 contains 18 residues. Germline-derived CDR1 and CDR2 are SGHRS and YFSETQ. The CDR3 DNA sequence: TGCGCCAGCAGCTTGTGGGGCGGTGGGACCAGCGGTCAAGAGACCCAGTACTTC. Encoded protein: CASSLWGGGTSGQETQYF.

This clonotype was recorded at least ten times. The chain has TRBV9 and TRBJ1-4, with 9 nucleotides matching TRBD1. J was trimmed by 8 bases and V by 1 base; bases with no gene match: 3. CDR3 length: 14 residues. The germline CDR1 and CDR2 sequences are SGDLS and YYNGEE. This CDR3 reads CASSVTGGGEKLFF. In DNA, the CDR3 is TGTGCCAGCAGCGTAACAGGGGGCGGAGAAAAACTGTTTTTT.